The T cell receptor (beta chain) under discussion was sequenced for a study of T cell responses to AZD1222 COVID-19 vaccine. Profiled with immunoSEQ multiplex PCR; TCRdb holds only in-frame clones, not every one. Among about 110,000 clones listed, more than 70% were seen once. Notes on the study in general: Breadth and depth of Spike-specific TCRs rose after two AZD1222 doses. Unmutated variant regions are reportedly the target of nearly half of TCRs that are spike-specific. Sampling that yielded the repertoires occurred only after the peak T cell response.

Comment on this clone: The antigen remains undetermined.

The sequence derives from an adult in good health. This specimen was peripheral blood, taken on day 0 of AZD1222 vaccination.

The CDR3 loop reads CASSGSGGSGNTIYF. DNA for the CDR3: TGCGCCAGCAGCGGATCGGGAGGGTCTGGAAACACCATATATTTT. The chain uses TRBV5-1 and TRBJ1-3; D not resolved. The length of the CDR3 is 15 residues. CDR1 is SGHRS, CDR2 YFSETQ, per germline. Trimming pared 4 bases from V and 1 base from J, leaving 12 bases between. Full variable domain (missing parts from reference TRBV5-1 and TRBJ1-3): KAGVTQTPRYLIKTRGQQVTLSCSPISGHRSVSWYQQTPGQGLQFLFEYFSETQRNKGNFPGRFSGRQFSNSRSEMNVSTLELGDSALYLCASSGSGGSGNTIYFGEGSWLTVV.